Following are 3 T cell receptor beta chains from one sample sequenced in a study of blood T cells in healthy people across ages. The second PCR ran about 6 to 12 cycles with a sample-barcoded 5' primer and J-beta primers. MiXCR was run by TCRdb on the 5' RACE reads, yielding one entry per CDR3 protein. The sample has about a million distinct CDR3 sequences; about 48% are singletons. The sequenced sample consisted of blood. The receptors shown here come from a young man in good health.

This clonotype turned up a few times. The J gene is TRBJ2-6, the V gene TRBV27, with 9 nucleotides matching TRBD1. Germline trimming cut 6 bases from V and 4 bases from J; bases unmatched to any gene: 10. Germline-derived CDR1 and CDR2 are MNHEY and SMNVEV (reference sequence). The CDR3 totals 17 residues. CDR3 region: CASRGRDRVSGANVLTF. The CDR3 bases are TGTGCCAGCAGGGGGAGGGACAGGGTATCCGGGGCCAACGTCCTGACTTTC.

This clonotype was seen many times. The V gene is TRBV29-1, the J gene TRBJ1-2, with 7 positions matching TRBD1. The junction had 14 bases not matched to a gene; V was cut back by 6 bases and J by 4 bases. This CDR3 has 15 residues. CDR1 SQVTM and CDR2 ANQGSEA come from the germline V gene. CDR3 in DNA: TGCAGCGTCGACGTAGACAGGGCCGCAAGCTATGGCTACACCTTC. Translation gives CSVDVDRAASYGYTF. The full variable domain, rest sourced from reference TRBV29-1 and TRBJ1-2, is SAVISQKPSRDICQRGTSLTIQCQVDSQVTMMFWYRQQPGQSLTLIATANQGSEATYESGFVIDKFPISRPNLTFSTLTVSNMSPEDSSIYLCSVDVDRAASYGYTFGSGTRLTVV.

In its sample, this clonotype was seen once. CDR3 nucleotide sequence: TGTGCCAGCATTCCCAACAGGGATTCTTACGAGCAGTACTTC. Protein: CASIPNRDSYEQYF. V and J are TRBV27 and TRBJ2-7, with D possibly being TRBD1 (6 bases). The V gene lost 7 bases and the J gene lost 4 bases, with 17 bases spanning the gap. CDR1 MNHEY and CDR2 SMNVEV come from the germline V gene (reference sequence). This CDR3 region has 14 residues.